Following are 30 T cell receptor beta chains from one sample sequenced in a study of T cell changes during pregnancy in multiple sclerosis. Repertoires were generated with immunoSEQ multiplex PCR, while TCRdb's copy carries only in-frame clones and drops some. The data show around 30,000 clones, with 93% seen just once and roughly 0.45% held by the top ten. Here the sequenced sample was CD4+ T cells from peripheral blood mononuclear cells, taken in the second trimester of pregnancy. Source of these receptors: a female donor with multiple sclerosis, enrolled in a pregnancy study.

The V gene is TRBV6-1, the J gene TRBJ2-7, with TRBD2 identical over 14 bases. The germline CDR1 and CDR2 sequences are MNHNS and SASEGT. Unmatched junction bases numbered 4, after V lost 11 bases and J lost 4 bases. The CDR3 contains 13 residues. The CDR3 loop reads CAVGTSGSYEQYF. CDR3 coding DNA: TGTGCCGTGGGGACTAGCGGGAGTTACGAGCAGTACTTC.

This rearrangement joins TRBV7-4 to TRBJ2-7; D possibly corresponds to TRBD1 (6 bases). The germline V gene encodes CDR1 SGHVT and CDR2 SQSDAQ. The CDR3 loop spans 14 amino acids. V was shortened by 10 bases and J by 5 bases, with 21 bases between the two germline ends. The CDR3 region has the DNA TGTGCCACAGACCACGGCAGGGGAAGTGACGAGCAGTACTTC. Translation gives CATDHGRGSDEQYF.

V and J are TRBV7-2 and TRBJ2-7; 9 bases agree with TRBD2. Per germline, CDR1 SGHTA and CDR2 FQGNSA. With 5 bases clipped from V and 0 bases from J, the junction kept 2 bases outside the gene matches. The CDR3 contains 14 residues. Written as DNA, the CDR3 is TGTGCCAGCAGCCTTAGCGGGAGCTCCTACGAGCAGTACTTC. This codes for CASSLSGSSYEQYF.

Written as DNA, the CDR3 is TGTGCCAGCAGAGGCTGGGACAGGGGACTTTCAAACACTGAAGCTTTCTTT. Protein sequence: CASRGWDRGLSNTEAFF. V and J are TRBV7-6 and TRBJ1-1, with 10 positions matching TRBD1. Germline CDR1 SGHVS, CDR2 FNYEAQ. J lost 2 bases, V lost 6 bases, and 12 bases had no gene match. CDR3 size: 17 residues.

The chain has TRBV25-1 and TRBJ2-7, with 7 bases identical to TRBD2. Trimming took 4 bases from V and 5 from J; bases not matched to a gene: 8. The CDR3 length is 14 residues. Germline V lookup: CDR1 MGHDK, CDR2 SYGVNS. The CDR3 reads CASSGPWGGNEQYF. The CDR3 nucleotides are TGTGCCAGCAGTGGGCCTTGGGGGGGAAACGAGCAGTACTTC.

The gene calls are TRBV6-1 and TRBJ2-7; possibly TRBD1 for D (6 bases). Germline-derived CDR1 and CDR2 are MNHNS and SASEGT. The V end was cut by 2 bases, the J end by 3 bases, with 17 bases between. The CDR3 covers 16 residues. The CDR3 loop is CASSEFSHRELYEQYF. The CDR3 nucleotides read TGTGCCAGCAGTGAATTTTCCCACAGGGAACTCTACGAGCAGTACTTC.

The genes are TRBV4-3 and TRBJ1-1; D is ambiguous. The length of the CDR3 is 13 residues. Per germline, CDR1 LGHNA and CDR2 YSLEER. Trimming pared 0 bases from V and 5 bases from J, leaving 7 bases between. CDR3: CASSQDRGTEAFF. DNA for the CDR3: TGCGCCAGCAGCCAAGATCGAGGGACTGAAGCTTTCTTT.

The chain couples TRBV5-5 to TRBJ1-1; D gene unclear. In germline, CDR1 is SGHKS, CDR2 YYEKEE (reference sequence). This CDR3 has 14 residues. The ends were cut back, 4 bases at V and 5 bases at J, with 15 bases in the middle. CDR3 sequence: CASSLLEDGTEAFF. The CDR3, as DNA: TGTGCCAGCAGCCTCCTTGAGGATGGTACTGAAGCTTTCTTT.

This rearrangement joins TRBV5-1 to TRBJ1-3; 7 nucleotides match TRBD1. J gave up 0 bases and V 3 bases, and 0 bases lay outside the gene matches. Per germline, CDR1 SGHRS and CDR2 YFSETQ. The CDR3 contains 14 residues. CDR3 sequence reads: CASSWDSSGNTIYF. DNA of the CDR3: TGCGCCAGCAGCTGGGACAGCTCTGGAAACACCATATATTTT.

A single count supports this clone. The V gene is TRBV28, the J gene TRBJ2-7; D is possibly TRBD2 (6 bases). The length of the CDR3 is 15 residues. CDR1 MDHEN and CDR2 SYDVKM come from the germline V gene. With 4 bases removed from V and 6 bases from J, the gap between germline ends came to 19 bases. CDR3 sequence (DNA): TGTGCCAGCAGTTCTCCGGACCGGAGGGGATCCGAGCAGTACTTC. Amino acids: CASSSPDRRGSEQYF.

The chain has TRBV5-1 and TRBJ2-2, with 7 bases identical to TRBD1. The germline CDR1 and CDR2 sequences are SGHRS and YFSETQ. This CDR3 has 17 residues. The trim removed 0 bases at V and 5 bases at J, leaving 10 bases unmatched. For the CDR3, the DNA is TGCGCCAGCAGCTTGGGTTTTGGGACAGTGGGGACCGGGGAGCTGTTTTTT. This gives the protein CASSLGFGTVGTGELFF.

V usage is TRBV2 and J usage is TRBJ2-1; the match to TRBD2 covers 11 bases. The CDR3 is 14 amino acids. V shed 7 bases and J 4 bases; nucleotides not matched to a gene: 3. Germline V gene sequence: CDR1 SNHLY, CDR2 FYNNEI. CDR3 DNA: TGTGCCAGCACGGTAGCGGGAGGGTACAATGAGCAGTTCTTC. Translating it yields CASTVAGGYNEQFF.

This chain connects TRBV21-1 to TRBJ1-5; the table names TRBD1, a call not compared with the DNA. TRBV21-1 has pseudogene status. CDR3 length equals 20 residues. This CDR3 reads CASSKEWVTGGGLGNQPQHF. The CDR3 DNA is TGTGCCAGCAGCAAAGAGTGGGTAACAGGGGGCGGGCTTGGCAATCAGCCCCAGCATTTT.

The CDR3 sequence: CASSQPGQGAGELFF. For the CDR3, the DNA is TGCGCCAGCAGCCAACCCGGACAGGGGGCCGGGGAGCTGTTTTTT. The chain is built from TRBV4-1 and TRBJ2-2; the match to TRBD1 covers 10 bases. V gave up 2 bases and J gave up 6 bases; unmatched junction bases: 3. The germline CDR1 and CDR2 sequences are MGHRA and YSYEKL. The CDR3 runs 15 residues.

This chain connects TRBV30 to TRBJ2-3, with a weak D call TRBD2 (6 bases). This CDR3 has 16 amino acids. Per the germline V gene, CDR1 is GTSNPN and CDR2 is SVGIG (reference sequence). The ends were cut back, 2 bases at V and 3 bases at J, with 18 bases in the middle. As DNA, the CDR3 is TGTGCCTGGAGTCGCGGTGTGTCTAGCGCAACAGATACGCAGTATTTT. Protein product: CAWSRGVSSATDTQYF. Combining the CDR3 with reference TRBV30 and TRBJ2-3 gives the whole variable domain SQTIHQWPATLVQPVGSPLSLECTVEGTSNPNLYWYRQAAGRGLQLLFYSVGIGQISSEVPQNLSASRPQDRQFILSSKKLLLSDSGFYLCAWSRGVSSATDTQYFGPGTRLTVL.

V usage is TRBV6-1 and J usage is TRBJ2-2; 7 nucleotides agree with TRBD1. The CDR3 covers 13 residues. Germline CDR1 and CDR2: MNHNS and SASEGT. V was clipped by 6 bases and J by 5 bases; unmatched bases: 3. The DNA for the CDR3 is TGTGCCAGCAGGGAGACAGGGACCGGGGAGCTGTTTTTT. Amino acids: CASRETGTGELFF.

To note about this clone: At one of its ends the junction is not consistent with the germline gene, which may arise from a read error. The sample contains more than one DNA sequence encoding this CDR3. V gene TRBV7-2 combines with J gene TRBJ1-1; D might be TRBD1 (5 bases). This CDR3 spans 12 amino acids. Looked up from germline, CDR1 is SGHTA and CDR2 is FQGNSA. Written as DNA, the CDR3 is TGCGCCAGCAGCTTAGACAGCTTTCAAGCTTTCTTT. It encodes CASSLDSFQAFF.

This chain uses TRBV30 with TRBJ1-2; TRBD1 might be the D (6 bases). Germline-derived CDR1 and CDR2 are GTSNPN and SVGIG (reference sequence). V shed 2 bases and J shed 4 bases, with 17 bases lying between them. The CDR3 consists of 15 residues. CDR3 sequence (DNA): TGTGCCTGGAGTCGGGCAGCAGGGGAGATCTATGGCTACACCTTC. The encoded protein is CAWSRAAGEIYGYTF.

In this sample, this clone turned up once. The chain has TRBV6-1 and TRBJ2-7; TRBD1 agrees at 10 bases. This CDR3 is 15 amino acids long. J lost 1 base, V lost 6 bases, and 6 bases had no gene match. Germline loops: CDR1 MNHNS, CDR2 SASEGT. This CDR3 reads CASRTGTGASYEQYF. CDR3 nucleotides: TGTGCCAGCAGGACCGGGACAGGGGCTTCCTACGAGCAGTACTTC.

The chain has TRBV4-1 and TRBJ2-2; maybe TRBD2 (5 bases). The V end lost 2 bases, the J end lost 8 bases, and 15 bases lay between the germline ends. The CDR3 contains 15 residues. Germline CDR1 reads MGHRA; CDR2 reads YSYEKL. CDR3 in amino acids: CASSQFNGKWGELFF. CDR3 nucleotides: TGCGCCAGCAGCCAATTCAACGGGAAGTGGGGGGAGCTGTTTTTT.

This chain uses TRBV5-1 with TRBJ2-5; 11 positions match TRBD2. Germline assignment: CDR1 SGHRS and CDR2 YFSETQ. V was pared by 4 bases and J by 1 base, with 3 bases of the junction left unmatched. The length of the CDR3 is 15 residues. CDR3 nucleotides: TGCGCCAGCAGCATGGGACTAGCGGCCCAAGAGACCCAGTACTTC. Its translation: CASSMGLAAQETQYF.

The chain is built from TRBV19 and TRBJ1-2; maybe TRBD1 (6 bases). V was clipped by 4 bases and J by 6 bases, with 15 bases between them. This CDR3 comprises 14 residues. CDR1 is LNHDA, CDR2 SQIVND, per germline (reference sequence). In DNA form, the CDR3 reads TGTGCCAGTAGTAAACCGGGACAAATTAATGGCTACACCTTC. Translation gives CASSKPGQINGYTF.

The chain recombines TRBV2 with TRBJ2-3, with D maybe TRBD2 (6 bases). Deletions cut 7 bases from V and 0 bases from J, with 11 bases between. This CDR3 has 14 amino acids. Germline CDR1 SNHLY, CDR2 FYNNEI. DNA of the CDR3: TGTGCCAGCACGTGGCGGGGAAGCACAGATACGCAGTATTTT. It specifies CASTWRGSTDTQYF.

The V call is TRBV7-8, the J call TRBJ2-1; D is undetermined. The germline V gene encodes CDR1 SGHVS and CDR2 FQNEAQ. Between the trimmed V and J ends, which lost 1 base and 5 bases, there was a span of 6 bases. The CDR3 loop spans 13 amino acids. The CDR3 protein is CASSLVPDNEQFF. The CDR3 nucleotides read TGTGCCAGCAGCTTAGTACCGGACAATGAGCAGTTCTTC.

V is TRBV10-3 and J is TRBJ2-3, with 9 bases matching TRBD2. The V and J ends lost 10 bases and 0 bases, in that order; junction bases with no gene match: 20. Per the germline V gene, CDR1 is ENHRY and CDR2 is SYGVKD. The CDR3 is 19 residues long. The CDR3 sequence: CATHARMASGDSSTDTQYF. The CDR3 DNA follows: TGTGCCACCCACGCCCGGATGGCTAGCGGGGATTCTAGCACAGATACGCAGTATTTT.

The chain employs TRBV30 and TRBJ1-3, with 9 bases lining up with TRBD1. The CDR3 contains 13 residues. Per germline, CDR1 GTSNPN and CDR2 SVGIG (reference sequence). Trimming at V came to 5 bases and at J to 2 bases, leaving 1 base not matched to a gene. In DNA form, the CDR3 reads TGTGCCTGGGGACAGGGGACTGGAAACACCATATATTTT. Protein sequence: CAWGQGTGNTIYF.

The chain uses TRBV25-1 and TRBJ2-1, with TRBD2 as a possible D gene (5 bases). This CDR3 has 11 residues. V was cut by 6 bases and J by 15 bases, with 15 bases left in between. Germline V gene sequence: CDR1 MGHDK, CDR2 SYGVNS. For the CDR3, the DNA is TGTGCCAGCAGCCTACTAGATGTTCTGTTCTTC. It specifies CASSLLDVLFF.

This chain links TRBV6-1 with TRBJ2-7, with D tentatively TRBD1 (5 bases). Trimming removed 5 bases from V and 4 bases from J, with 12 bases in between. Germline V lookup: CDR1 MNHNS, CDR2 SASEGT. The CDR3 spans 13 residues. CDR3 sequence (DNA): TGTGCCAGCAGTCCTGTTGGGGCTTACGAGCAGTACTTC. As protein: CASSPVGAYEQYF.

The rearrangement joins TRBV5-1 to TRBJ2-1, with 8 bases that match TRBD1. V shed 0 bases, J shed 5 bases, and the junction held 7 bases outside the gene matches. The CDR3 is 16 amino acids. Germline assignment: CDR1 SGHRS and CDR2 YFSETQ. CDR3 sequence reads: CASSLAGQGADNEQFF. In DNA, the CDR3 is TGCGCCAGCAGCTTGGCGGGGCAGGGGGCCGACAATGAGCAGTTCTTC.

The chain is built from TRBV27 and TRBJ2-1; 7 bases match TRBD2. CDR3 size: 14 residues. Germline CDR1 is MNHEY and CDR2 is SMNVEV (reference sequence). Trimming removed 5 bases from V and 6 bases from J; junction bases left unmatched: 7. CDR3 in DNA: TGTGCCAGCAGTCTAGGACTAGTCGGCAATGAGCAGTTCTTC. It encodes CASSLGLVGNEQFF.